This entry lists 23 T cell receptor beta chains sequenced from one sample in a study of T cell responses to AZD1222 COVID-19 vaccine. Sequencing used immunoSEQ multiplex PCR; TCRdb keeps in-frame clones, though not all of them. The sample shows some 170,000 clones, approximately 91% of them seen only once. The sample in question was peripheral blood, obtained on day 0 of AZD1222 vaccination. These TCRs come from an adult in good health.

The CDR3 sequence: CATEEVRTGNYGYTF. The CDR3 bases are TGTGCCACCGAGGAGGTAAGGACAGGGAACTATGGCTACACCTTC. The chain has TRBV24-1 and TRBJ1-2; 8 bases fit TRBD1. The trim removed 9 bases at V and 2 bases at J, leaving 10 bases unmatched. The CDR3 length is 15 residues. Looked up from germline, CDR1 is KGHDR and CDR2 is SFDVKD.

The V and J genes are TRBV5-4 and TRBJ2-7, with 8 bases aligning to TRBD1. The CDR3 is 13 amino acids. Looked up from germline, CDR1 is SGHNT and CDR2 is YYREEE (reference sequence). The V and J ends lost 7 bases and 2 bases, in that order; junction bases with no gene match: 5. The CDR3 coding sequence is TGTGCCAGCGGGGGACAGGACACCTACGAGCAGTACTTC. Translation: CASGGQDTYEQYF. Variable domain in full (rest from reference TRBV5-4 and TRBJ2-7): ETGVTQSPTHLIKTRGQQVTLRCSSQSGHNTVSWYQQALGQGPQFIFQYYREEENGRGNFPPRFSGLQFPNYSSELNVNALELDDSALYLCASGGQDTYEQYFGPGTRLTVT.

The J gene is TRBJ1-1, the V gene TRBV10-2; D remains ambiguous. The germline V gene has CDR1 WSHSY and CDR2 SAAADI. There are 12 residues in the CDR3. V dropped 2 bases and J dropped 4 bases, with 5 bases sitting between them. CDR3 coding DNA: TGCGCCAGCAGTGAGGTTGGCACTGAAGCTTTCTTT. Translation: CASSEVGTEAFF.

This sequence joins TRBV3-1 (or the pseudogene TRBV3-2) and TRBJ1-2; TRBD1 is a possible D gene (5 bases). This CDR3 comprises 17 residues. Trimming took off 4 bases at V and 3 bases at J, with 21 bases between the two ends. Germline assignment: CDR1 LGHDT and CDR2 YNNKEL (reference sequence). CDR3 in DNA: TGTGCCAGCAGCCGGGGTTCTGAGGGACCTCTCGACTATGGCTACACCTTC. It encodes CASSRGSEGPLDYGYTF.

This clone was counted once. As DNA, the CDR3 is TGTGCCAGCAGGCGACAGGGGATGAACACTGAAGCTTTCTTT. Protein product: CASRRQGMNTEAFF. The chain links TRBV6-6 to TRBJ1-1; 8 bases align to TRBD1. Germline V gene lookup returns CDR1 MNHNY and CDR2 SVGAGI (reference sequence). There are 14 residues in the CDR3. Losses at the gene ends were 6 bases for V and 0 bases for J; bases not matched to a gene: 3.

This clone came up once. The chain joins TRBV5-1 to TRBJ1-1, with TRBD1 identical over 10 bases. The CDR3 covers 14 residues. The V gene end was trimmed by 4 bases and the J gene end by 4 bases; junction bases not matched to a gene: 4. Germline V gene lookup returns CDR1 SGHRS and CDR2 YFSETQ. The CDR3 spells CASSKTGGSTEAFF. In nucleotides, the CDR3 is TGCGCCAGCAGCAAGACAGGGGGCAGCACTGAAGCTTTCTTT.

The chain joins TRBV18 to TRBJ2-5; TRBD1 or TRBD2 may be the D gene (6 bases each). Trimming left V 0 bases short and J 4 bases short, with 15 bases between. CDR3 length: 16 residues. CDR1 is KGHSH, CDR2 LQKENI, per germline. The CDR3 coding sequence is TGTGCCAGCTCACCACCGTCGGGGGCCGCGGGAGAGACCCAGTACTTC. It encodes CASSPPSGAAGETQYF.

J is TRBJ2-5 and V is TRBV6-2 or TRBV6-3; D gene uncertain. Germline CDR1 MNHEY, CDR2 SVGEGT. This CDR3 has 12 amino acids. V lost 0 bases, J lost 5 bases, and 4 bases lay in between. CDR3 nucleotide sequence: TGTGCCAGCAGTTACTCGTGGGAGACCCAGTACTTC. Protein sequence: CASSYSWETQYF.

V usage is TRBV6-5 and J usage is TRBJ2-1; TRBD2 matches 8 bases. The CDR3 length is 13 residues. Germline values: CDR1 MNHEY, CDR2 SVGAGI. Trimming took 2 bases from V and 10 from J; bases not matched to a gene: 4. The CDR3 DNA reads as TGTGCCAGCAGTTACGCCGGACTAGCAGAGCAGTTCTTC. Translated, it gives CASSYAGLAEQFF.

V gene TRBV6-5 combines with J gene TRBJ1-4, with D possibly matching TRBD1 (6 bases). Trimming removed 6 bases at V and 8 bases at J, with 13 bases between. CDR1 is MNHEY and CDR2 is SVGAGI in the germline V gene. The CDR3 is made up of 13 amino acids. DNA for the CDR3: TGTGCCAGCAGGGGCAGGGGATTCGAAAAACTGTTTTTT. Its protein is CASRGRGFEKLFF.

The V call is TRBV29-1, the J call TRBJ2-5, with 7 bases matching TRBD1. This CDR3 region has 11 residues. The V gene's germline CDR1 is SQVTM and CDR2 ANQGSEA. With 6 bases clipped from V and 4 bases from J, the junction kept 2 bases outside the gene matches. The chain's CDR3 is CSVRQGETQYF. The CDR3, as DNA: TGCAGCGTCCGACAGGGAGAGACCCAGTACTTC. Full variable domain (missing parts from reference TRBV29-1 and TRBJ2-5): SAVISQKPSRDICQRGTSLTIQCQVDSQVTMMFWYRQQPGQSLTLIATANQGSEATYESGFVIDKFPISRPNLTFSTLTVSNMSPEDSSIYLCSVRQGETQYFGPGTRLLVL.

The chain uses TRBV28 and TRBJ2-7; either TRBD1 or TRBD2 may supply D (5 bases each). V lost 4 bases and J lost 1, with 14 bases in between. Germline V gene lookup returns CDR1 MDHEN and CDR2 SYDVKM. This CDR3 has 15 residues. In DNA form, the CDR3 reads TGTGCCAGCAGTTCCTTTGGGACGGATTCCTACGAGCAGTACTTC. Encoded protein: CASSSFGTDSYEQYF.

The chain recombines TRBV6-1 with TRBJ2-1, with TRBD2 identical over 11 bases. Germline lookup yields CDR1 MNHNS and CDR2 SASEGT. The CDR3 spans 16 residues. Losses at the gene ends were 4 bases for V and 3 bases for J; bases not matched to a gene: 5. The CDR3 coding sequence is TGTGCCAGCAGTGTGGGGACTAGCGGCTACTACAATGAGCAGTTCTTC. It codes for CASSVGTSGYYNEQFF.

The V call is TRBV30, the J call TRBJ2-7, with 9 bases matching TRBD1. This CDR3 contains 12 residues. J was trimmed by 6 bases and V by 8 bases; bases with no gene match: 8. The germline CDR1 and CDR2 sequences are GTSNPN and SVGIG (reference sequence). The CDR3 loop is CAIPGQGGEQYF. CDR3 DNA sequence: TGTGCCATACCGGGACAGGGAGGCGAGCAGTACTTC.

V gene TRBV5-1 combines with J gene TRBJ1-4, with D maybe TRBD1 (5 bases). The CDR3 covers 14 residues. Germline loops: CDR1 SGHRS, CDR2 YFSETQ. V lost 0 bases and J 6 bases, leaving 9 bases between the germline ends. The CDR3, as DNA: TGCGCCAGCAGCTTGGCTGGGGGGGATGAAAAACTGTTTTTT. This sequence encodes CASSLAGGDEKLFF.

This rearrangement joins TRBV27 to TRBJ2-1; 8 bases line up with TRBD1. The germline gives CDR1 MNHEY, CDR2 SMNVEV (reference sequence). The CDR3 runs to 15 residues. J gave up 6 bases and V 5 bases, and 9 bases lay outside the gene matches. For the CDR3, the DNA is TGTGCCAGCAGTCTAAGACAGGGGTGGGGCAATGAGCAGTTCTTC. The encoded protein is CASSLRQGWGNEQFF.

V and J are TRBV2 and TRBJ1-3; TRBD1 aligns across 9 bases. After removal of 7 bases from V and 3 bases from J, the junction contained 16 bases not matched to a gene. This CDR3 is built from 18 residues. The germline CDR1 and CDR2 sequences are SNHLY and FYNNEI. The CDR3 region has the DNA TGTGCCAGCACCTTCTCCGGGACAGGGCTTAGTCTTGGAAACACCATATATTTT. It yields the protein CASTFSGTGLSLGNTIYF.

V usage is TRBV5-4 and J usage is TRBJ1-2; D may be TRBD1 (6 bases). Trimming left V 4 bases short and J 3 bases short, with 10 bases between. There are 13 residues in the CDR3. Germline CDR1 is SGHNT and CDR2 is YYREEE (reference sequence). Here the CDR3 DNA reads TGTGCCAGCAGCCATACAGGGTACTATGGCTACACCTTC. It codes for CASSHTGYYGYTF.

The rearrangement links TRBV3-1 (or the pseudogene TRBV3-2) to TRBJ2-5; D call uncertain. CDR1 is LGHDT and CDR2 is YNNKEL in the germline V gene (reference sequence). V lost 3 bases to trimming and J lost 5 bases, with 13 bases between them. CDR3 length: 14 amino acids. As DNA, the CDR3 is TGTGCCAGCAGCCAGGGCGCGTCGCGGGAGACCCAGTACTTC. Protein sequence: CASSQGASRETQYF.

The V gene is TRBV15, the J gene TRBJ2-5; 13 bases agree with TRBD2. The V segment lost 5 bases and the J segment 5 bases; nucleotides outside the gene matches: 8. CDR3 length equals 16 residues. Per the germline V gene, CDR1 is LNHNV and CDR2 is YYDKDF (reference sequence). The DNA for the CDR3 is TGTGCCACCAGCGGGACTAGCGGGGCGTTCGGGGAGACCCAGTACTTC. It translates to CATSGTSGAFGETQYF.

The chain carries TRBV29-1 and TRBJ1-4, with 8 positions matching TRBD1. The CDR3 has 13 amino acids. Trimming cost V 7 bases and J 7 bases; bases outside gene matches: 8. Germline loops: CDR1 SQVTM, CDR2 ANQGSEA. The chain's CDR3 is CSAGTGGGEKLFF. For the CDR3, the DNA is TGCAGCGCCGGGACAGGAGGGGGTGAAAAACTGTTTTTT. The full variable domain, its missing parts supplied by reference TRBV29-1 and TRBJ1-4, is SAVISQKPSRDICQRGTSLTIQCQVDSQVTMMFWYRQQPGQSLTLIATANQGSEATYESGFVIDKFPISRPNLTFSTLTVSNMSPEDSSIYLCSAGTGGGEKLFFGSGTQLSVL.

CDR3 amino acids: CAWSQTEYGYTF. The CDR3 nucleotides are TGTGCCTGGAGTCAAACAGAGTATGGCTACACCTTC. This chain links TRBV30 with TRBJ1-2; D gene ambiguous. Germline CDR1 is GTSNPN and CDR2 is SVGIG (reference sequence). CDR3 length: 12 residues. With 2 bases removed from V and 5 bases from J, the gap between germline ends came to 9 bases.

This clone was observed once. This sequence joins TRBV7-9 and TRBJ2-3; 9 nucleotides align to TRBD2. This CDR3 is 15 amino acids long. J lost 4 bases, V lost 7 bases, and 9 bases had no gene match. CDR1 and CDR2 from the germline V gene are SEHNR and FQNEAQ (reference sequence). In DNA form, the CDR3 reads TGTGCCAGCATCCGTAGCGGGAGCGCCCCAGATACGCAGTATTTT. Amino acids: CASIRSGSAPDTQYF.